This TCR beta chain was recovered during a study of response to subunit inactivated influenza vaccine. Regarding the study as a whole: After each seasonal influenza vaccination, few new T cells are recruited, the authors suggested.

TCRdb itself ran the RT-PCR reads through MiXCR, one entry per CDR3 protein. The sample has over 150,000 distinct CDR3 sequences; roughly 10% are singletons. Only a few counts were recorded for this clonotype. What it binds is not known. CDR3 length: 15 residues. Trimming pared 6 bases from V and 3 bases from J, leaving 16 bases between. Germline-derived CDR1 and CDR2 are MDHEN and SYDVKM. The sequences come from CD8+ T cells sorted from PBMCs, collected 23 to 25 months after vaccination. The chain recombines TRBV28 with TRBJ2-3; D is perhaps TRBD2 (6 bases). The TCR originated in a man aged 50-75 years who received an inactivated influenza vaccine. CDR3 sequence (DNA): TGTGCCAGCAGGCCGGGGAGGTCGTGGACAGATACGCAGTATTTT. Translation gives CASRPGRSWTDTQYF.